A single sample is the source of the 16 T cell receptor beta chains below, sequenced in a study of identical twins. TCRdb re-called the 5' RACE reads through MiXCR, storing one row per CDR3 protein. In the table there are approximately 140,000 distinct CDR3 sequences, roughly 3.3% of which are singletons. The sequencing input was memory T cells sorted from blood. The receptors derive from a man aged 18-30 years in good health.

This clonotype was counted at least ten times. The DNA for the CDR3 is TGTGCCAGCGGTATGGGGGGAGTAGGCAATCAGCCCCAGCATTTT. This sequence encodes CASGMGGVGNQPQHF. V and J are TRBV12-3 or TRBV12-4 and TRBJ1-5; a weak D match, TRBD1 (5 bases). The CDR3 runs to 15 residues. The germline V and J ends were trimmed by 8 bases and 2 bases, with 16 bases remaining between them.

There are many counts of this clonotype. This chain connects TRBV28 to TRBJ1-6, with a weak D call TRBD1 (6 bases). There are 12 residues in the CDR3. In germline, CDR1 is MDHEN, CDR2 SYDVKM. Trimming stripped 6 bases from V and 13 bases from J, with 13 bases between. CDR3 sequence (DNA): TGTGCCAGCAGCCCCCCGAGGGGGCCCCTCCACTTT. Amino acid sequence: CASSPPRGPLHF.

In its sample, this clonotype was seen many times. The chain recombines TRBV29-1 with TRBJ2-7, with D uncertain. This CDR3 region has 14 residues. Germline V gene sequence: CDR1 SQVTM, CDR2 ANQGSEA. Between the trimmed V and J ends, which lost 2 bases and 2 bases, there was a span of 13 bases. CDR3 sequence reads: CSVEIKNPTYEQYF. In DNA form, the CDR3 reads TGCAGCGTTGAAATCAAGAATCCCACCTACGAGCAGTACTTC.

This clonotype was recorded at least ten times. The V call is TRBV7-8, the J call TRBJ2-3, with TRBD2 matching 12 bases. Germline V gene lookup returns CDR1 SGHVS and CDR2 FQNEAQ. The V gene end was trimmed by 3 bases and the J gene end by 4 bases; junction bases not matched to a gene: 2. This CDR3 is 15 amino acids long. The CDR3 is CASSFTSGRPDTQYF. DNA of the CDR3: TGTGCCAGCAGCTTTACTAGCGGGAGGCCAGATACGCAGTATTTT.

This clonotype was observed at least ten times. CDR3 sequence: CASSDPRRKPEAFF. CDR3 coding DNA: TGTGCCAGCAGTGATCCACGGAGGAAACCTGAAGCTTTCTTT. The genes are TRBV3-1 and TRBJ1-1; D is unresolved. CDR3 length: 14 residues. Germline V gene sequence: CDR1 LGHDT, CDR2 YNNKEL (reference sequence). V lost 6 bases and J 6 bases, leaving 17 bases between the germline ends.

Many counts were recorded for this clonotype. CDR3 residues: CASSGHRDSYNEQFF. CDR3 in DNA: TGTGCCAGCAGCGGACACCGGGACTCATACAATGAGCAGTTCTTC. The J gene is TRBJ2-1, the V gene TRBV9; a weak D match, TRBD2 (6 bases). V was pared by 3 bases and J by 4 bases, with 14 bases between. This CDR3 has 15 amino acids. Looked up from germline, CDR1 is SGDLS and CDR2 is YYNGEE.

This clonotype was observed many times. The J gene is TRBJ2-5, the V gene TRBV20-1; D is possibly TRBD2 (5 bases). Germline CDR1 is DFQATT and CDR2 is SNEGSKA (reference sequence). Between the trimmed V and J ends, which lost 6 bases and 4 bases, there was a span of 9 bases. The CDR3 has 11 residues. In DNA form, the CDR3 reads TGCAGTGCACCTGGGAGAGAGACCCAGTACTTC. It specifies CSAPGRETQYF.

At least ten counts were recorded for this clonotype. This chain links TRBV20-1 with TRBJ2-1; 7 bases align to TRBD2. Per germline, CDR1 DFQATT and CDR2 SNEGSKA (reference sequence). The junction had 9 bases not matched to a gene; V was cut back by 6 bases and J by 4 bases. This CDR3 is built from 14 residues. The DNA for the CDR3 is TGCAGTGCGAACAGCGGGAACGTATACAATGAGCAGTTCTTC. Protein product: CSANSGNVYNEQFF.

This clonotype has at least ten counts. The rearrangement joins TRBV3-1 to TRBJ1-6, with D perhaps matching TRBD1 (6 bases). There are 16 residues in the CDR3. Germline CDR1 LGHDT, CDR2 YNNKEL (reference sequence). V lost 4 bases and J 9 bases, leaving 19 bases between the germline ends. CDR3 nucleotide sequence: TGTGCCAGCAGCCCCAGAGCTCAGGGGCTGCCTTCACCCCTCCACTTT. Its translation: CASSPRAQGLPSPLHF.

This clonotype was counted at least ten times. The chain links TRBV5-5 to TRBJ1-1; D may be TRBD1 (6 bases). Trimming cost V 4 bases and J 8 bases, with 15 bases left between them. The CDR3 spans 13 residues. From germline, CDR1 is SGHKS and CDR2 YYEKEE (reference sequence). The CDR3 sequence is CASSEDSLLEAFF. The CDR3 DNA sequence: TGTGCCAGCAGCGAGGACAGCCTTCTGGAAGCTTTCTTT.

In this sample, this clonotype turned up many times. The chain employs TRBV9 and TRBJ1-2; D gene uncertain. CDR3 size: 13 residues. Germline V gene data show CDR1 as SGDLS and CDR2 as YYNGEE. V lost 0 bases to trimming and J lost 8 bases, with 11 bases between them. CDR3 protein: CASSVDTVGGYTF. The CDR3, as DNA: TGTGCCAGCAGCGTAGACACGGTGGGGGGCTACACCTTC.

This clonotype showed up many times. The genes are TRBV20-1 and TRBJ2-7, with D hard to call. The CDR3 runs to 13 residues. Trimming took 4 bases from V and 3 from J, leaving 13 bases between them. CDR1 DFQATT and CDR2 SNEGSKA come from the germline V gene (reference sequence). The CDR3 region is CSANGNGVYEQYF. The CDR3 bases are TGCAGTGCTAATGGAAACGGTGTCTACGAGCAGTACTTC.

This clonotype was recorded many times. The J gene is TRBJ2-1, the V gene TRBV20-1; no clear D gene. V was cut by 2 bases and J by 2 bases, with 7 bases left in between. In germline, CDR1 is DFQATT, CDR2 SNEGSKA (reference sequence). This CDR3 has 13 amino acids. The CDR3 here is CSARTLPYNEQFF. CDR3 coding DNA: TGCAGTGCTAGAACCCTTCCCTACAATGAGCAGTTCTTC.

This clonotype was seen at least ten times. The J gene is TRBJ2-1, the V gene TRBV28, with D perhaps matching TRBD1 (5 bases). Germline lookup yields CDR1 MDHEN and CDR2 SYDVKM. The CDR3 consists of 16 residues. V was pared by 1 base and J by 4 bases, with 14 bases between. CDR3 DNA: TGTGCCAGCAGTTTATCGGGCAGGGTTGGGTACAATGAGCAGTTCTTC. Translating gives CASSLSGRVGYNEQFF.

This clonotype has more than one count but fewer than ten. The CDR3 bases are TGCAGTGCTGCAGGTAGGGGGGACTACGAGCAGTACGTC. Protein product: CSAAGRGDYEQYV. The V call is TRBV20-1, the J call TRBJ2-7; D might be TRBD1 or TRBD2, each matching 6 bases. CDR1 is DFQATT, CDR2 SNEGSKA, per germline (reference sequence). This CDR3 has 13 amino acids. V was shortened by 5 bases and J by 3 bases, with 14 bases between the two germline ends.

This clonotype showed up many times. The J gene is TRBJ2-1, the V gene TRBV5-1; D is possibly TRBD1 (5 bases). CDR1 and CDR2 (germline): SGHRS, YFSETQ. The CDR3 extends over 13 amino acids. V shed 0 bases and J shed 7 bases, with 8 bases lying between them. The CDR3 loop is CASSLAGMNEQFF. CDR3 bases: TGCGCCAGCAGCTTGGCAGGGATGAATGAGCAGTTCTTC.